There are many counts of the clone carrying this TCR beta chain. Its target is unknown. The record originates from a study of regulatory T cells in long-lasting Graves disease. Library construction for TCR beta used iRepertoire HTBI primers and Arm-PCR of CDR3 regions. A single record per CDR3 protein comes from TCRdb applying MiXCR to the multiplex PCR reads. The repertoire includes around 460,000 distinct CDR3 sequences, 20% to 25% of them detected once, and roughly 7% sits in the top ten. Study conclusions and caveats: Segments TRBV28, TRBJ1-2 and TRBJ2-5 showed preferential usage in persistent disease. Persistent patients had more shared public clonotypes (under 3,000) than new patients (roughly 900). Persistent-disease Graves' patients showed less TCR diversity than new cases.

The time point was: persistent/refractory GD, antithyroid drugs over 5 years with positive TRAb. The TCR library was made from RNA that had been extracted from PBMCs in TRIzol. The CDR3 consists of 14 residues. V was shortened by 0 bases and J by 5 bases, with 10 bases between the two germline ends. The germline V gene has CDR1 LNHNV and CDR2 YYDKDF (reference sequence). The sequencing here drew on peripheral blood mononuclear cells (PBMCs), taken when the disease was refractory, from a patient treated with antithyroid drugs. V usage is TRBV15 and J usage is TRBJ2-5, with D possibly being TRBD2 (6 bases). The clonotype was recovered from a female donor with Graves disease. The CDR3 coding sequence is TGTGCCACCAGCAGAGATAGGACTATGGAGACCCAGTACTTC. It encodes CATSRDRTMETQYF. Filled out from reference TRBV15 and TRBJ2-5, the complete variable domain reads DAMVIQNPRYQVTQFGKPVTLSCSQTLNHNVMYWYQQKSSQAPKLLFHYYDKDFNNEADTPDNFQSRRPNTSFCFLDIRSPGLGDTAMYLCATSRDRTMETQYFGPGTRLLVL.